This TCR beta chain was captured by sequencing in a study of T-cell reconstitution after alpha-beta-depleted transplantation in children. There are a few counts of this clonotype. Its antigen is unknown. The V gene's germline CDR1 is LGHDT and CDR2 YNNKEL (reference sequence). The CDR3 consists of 14 residues. V was cut by 0 bases and J by 3 bases, with 9 bases left in between. TCRbeta library construction was performed incorporating unique molecular identifiers. Each CDR3 protein is one row after TCRdb ran MiXCR on the PCR reads. The table lists 40,000 to 60,000 distinct CDR3 sequences, approximately 8.7% of them singletons, with 25% to 30% in the top ten. General study results and limits: It was newly produced T cells that mostly accounted for T-cell counts and diversity one year after transplant. Day-60 TCRbeta diversity that was high in some patients was derived from surviving recipient T cells and thymic progenitors. About two months after transplant, alpha-beta T cells reportedly came from several hundred expanded graft clones.

This sequence was found in a male patient aged 2 to 9 who had a stem cell transplant for chronic granulomatous disease, so the T cells may come from the graft donor. The rearrangement joins TRBV3-1 to TRBJ2-7; no clear D gene. This specimen consisted of PBMCs, mostly from graft donor cells, obtained 60 days after TCRalphabeta/CD19-depleted stem cell transplant. CDR3 sequence: CASSQELTVYEQYF. CDR3 nucleotide sequence: TGTGCCAGCAGCCAAGAACTGACGGTCTACGAGCAGTACTTC.